This T cell receptor (beta chain) was found in a study of shared clonotypes between healthy human individuals. Overall study: Each donor's CD4 naive and CD4 memory cells filled three plates apiece, CD8 naive two, and CD8 memory one. Study-wide findings and caveats: For naive CD4 cells, roughly 4.6% of clonotypes were shared across a few donors. It was the non-shared clonotypes that had lower generation probabilities than clonotypes shared by all four donors. Large depth notwithstanding, sorted-subset sequencing proved incomplete by rarefaction.

A note on this clone: Its antigen is not known.

Generated by immunoSEQ multiplex PCR, the TCRdb table keeps only in-frame clones and is missing some. Of about 590,000 clones listed, nearly 97% are singletons. Naive CD8 cells were CD45RO-negative, positively selected for CCR7, excluding terminally differentiated effector memory CD45RA+ cells. The junction had 5 bases not matched to a gene; V was cut back by 5 bases and J by 5 bases. The V gene's germline CDR1 is MNHNS and CDR2 SASEGT. CDR3 length equals 14 residues. This clonotype was sampled from a woman aged 25 to 39 in good health. The V gene is TRBV6-1, the J gene TRBJ2-7; 11 bases agree with TRBD2. The source material was naive CD8+ T cells sorted from blood. This chain's CDR3 is CASSTLLAGDEQYF. DNA of the CDR3: TGTGCCAGCAGTACGCTACTAGCGGGAGACGAGCAGTACTTC.